This is a list of T cell receptor beta chains from one sample in a study of OX40 agonist ivuxolimab in advanced cancers. Profiled with immunoSEQ multiplex PCR; TCRdb holds only in-frame clones, not every one. This table has 62,000 or so clones, under 95% appearing once. The sequencing here drew on CD4+ or CD8+ T cells sorted from blood, taken in a trial of the OX40 agonist ivuxolimab. The receptors were sampled from an adult with an advanced solid tumor such as melanoma, head and neck, liver or kidney cancer. The CDR3 runs from the conserved cysteine through the conserved F or W. Each record gives: V gene, J gene, CDR3 protein.

V: TRBV5-1
J: TRBJ2-5
CDR3: CASSWVTGAQETQYF

V: TRBV7-6
J: TRBJ2-3
CDR3: CASSLLEADTQYF

V: TRBV11-2
J: TRBJ2-2
CDR3: CASSLVIGELFF

V: TRBV27
J: -
CDR3: CASSFLAGPYEQYF

V: TRBV6-1
J: TRBJ2-1
CDR3: CASLSGGSDNEQFF

V: TRBV19
J: TRBJ2-1
CDR3: CASSMAGPYNEQFF

V: TRBV28
J: TRBJ1-4
CDR3: CATGGPLEKLFF

V: TRBV6-6
J: TRBJ2-5
CDR3: CASGLLAGGSETQYF

V: TRBV28
J: TRBJ2-7
CDR3: CASSLYRVSYEQYF

V: TRBV28
J: TRBJ2-3
CDR3: CASSLQGSGADTQYF

V: TRBV6-1
J: TRBJ2-5
CDR3: CASSEGTDQETQYF

V: TRBV7-9
J: TRBJ2-2
CDR3: CASTGTGGTGELFF

V: TRBV15
J: TRBJ2-7
CDR3: CATSPRSREGEQYF

V: TRBV6-6
J: TRBJ1-5
CDR3: CASSATDSNQPQHF

V: TRBV28
J: TRBJ2-3
CDR3: CASSYQGTDTQYF

V: TRBV30
J: TRBJ1-2
CDR3: CAWTRDPPQGYTF

V: TRBV15
J: TRBJ1-4
CDR3: CATSRDRGRANEKLFF

V: TRBV30
J: TRBJ1-2
CDR3: CAWRAGQWGGYTF

V: TRBV27
J: TRBJ2-7
CDR3: CASSYRAGEQYF

V: TRBV11-2
J: TRBJ2-7
CDR3: CASSLAGRSKYEQYF

V: TRBV28
J: TRBJ1-5
CDR3: CASTETHQPQHF

V: TRBV5-1
J: TRBJ1-1
CDR3: CASSRRANTEAFF

V: TRBV28
J: TRBJ1-1
CDR3: CASSLLLLNTEAFF

V: TRBV6-1
J: TRBJ2-5
CDR3: CASSEPASGAQETQYF

V: TRBV6-4
J: TRBJ1-2
CDR3: CASSETDRVRGGYTF

V: TRBV29-1
J: TRBJ2-7
CDR3: CSVASRRGRPLSYEQYF

V: TRBV9
J: TRBJ2-7
CDR3: CASITRDSLYLQYF

V: TRBV12-5
J: TRBJ2-1
CDR3: CASGLLAGPFDEQFF